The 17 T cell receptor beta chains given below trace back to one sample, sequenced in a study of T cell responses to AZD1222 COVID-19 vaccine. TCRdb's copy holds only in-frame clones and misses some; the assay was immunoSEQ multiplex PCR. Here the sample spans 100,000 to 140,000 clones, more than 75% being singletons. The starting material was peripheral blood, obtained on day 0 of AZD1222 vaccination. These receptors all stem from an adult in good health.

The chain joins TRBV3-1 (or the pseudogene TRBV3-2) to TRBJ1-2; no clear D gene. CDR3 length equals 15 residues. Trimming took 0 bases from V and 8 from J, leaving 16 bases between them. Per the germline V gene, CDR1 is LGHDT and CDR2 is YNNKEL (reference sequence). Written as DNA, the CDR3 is TGTGCCAGCAGCCAAGAAGGAACCCGGGAGGTGGGCTACACCTTC. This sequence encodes CASSQEGTREVGYTF.

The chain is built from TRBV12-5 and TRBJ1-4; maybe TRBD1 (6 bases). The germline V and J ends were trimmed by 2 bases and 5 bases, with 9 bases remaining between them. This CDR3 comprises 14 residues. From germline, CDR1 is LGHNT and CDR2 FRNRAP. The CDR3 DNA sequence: TGTGCTAGTGGTTTGAGGGGGGGAAATGAAAAACTGTTTTTT. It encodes CASGLRGGNEKLFF.

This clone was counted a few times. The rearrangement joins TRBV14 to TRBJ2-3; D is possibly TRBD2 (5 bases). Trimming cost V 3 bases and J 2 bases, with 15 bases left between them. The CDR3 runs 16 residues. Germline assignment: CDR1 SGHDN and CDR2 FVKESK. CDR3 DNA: TGTGCCAGCAGCCAGACTCGCGGGCTCAACACAGATACGCAGTATTTT. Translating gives CASSQTRGLNTDTQYF.

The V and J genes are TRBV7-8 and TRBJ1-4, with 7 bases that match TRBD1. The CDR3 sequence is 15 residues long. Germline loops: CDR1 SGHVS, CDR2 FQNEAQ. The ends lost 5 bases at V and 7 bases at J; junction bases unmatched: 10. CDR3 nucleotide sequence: TGTGCCAGCAGCACCAGGACAGGAGGGTCTGAAAAACTGTTTTTT. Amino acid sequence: CASSTRTGGSEKLFF.

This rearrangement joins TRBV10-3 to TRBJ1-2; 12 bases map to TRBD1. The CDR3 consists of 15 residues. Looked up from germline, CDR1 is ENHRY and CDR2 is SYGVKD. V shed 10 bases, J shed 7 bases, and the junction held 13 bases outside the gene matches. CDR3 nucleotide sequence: TGTGCCACCTCGGTCTCGGGACAGGGGGCTTCTGGCTACACCTTC. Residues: CATSVSGQGASGYTF.

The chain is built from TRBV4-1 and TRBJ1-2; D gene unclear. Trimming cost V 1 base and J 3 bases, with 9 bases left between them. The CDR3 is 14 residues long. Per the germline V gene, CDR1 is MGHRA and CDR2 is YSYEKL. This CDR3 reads CASSQVVQDYGYTF. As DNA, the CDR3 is TGCGCCAGCAGCCAAGTTGTGCAGGACTATGGCTACACCTTC.

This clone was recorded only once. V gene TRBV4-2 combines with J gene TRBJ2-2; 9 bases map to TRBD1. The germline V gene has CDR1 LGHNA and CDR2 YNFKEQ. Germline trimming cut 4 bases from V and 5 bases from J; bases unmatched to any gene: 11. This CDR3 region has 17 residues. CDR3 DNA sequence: TGTGCCAGCAGCCCCTCTCCGGGACAGGGATGGACCGGGGAGCTGTTTTTT. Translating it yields CASSPSPGQGWTGELFF.

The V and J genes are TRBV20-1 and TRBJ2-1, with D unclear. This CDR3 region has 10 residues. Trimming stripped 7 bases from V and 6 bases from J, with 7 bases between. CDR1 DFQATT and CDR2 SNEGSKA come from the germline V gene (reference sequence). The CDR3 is CSGWANEQFF. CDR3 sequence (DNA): TGCAGTGGGTGGGCCAATGAGCAGTTCTTC.

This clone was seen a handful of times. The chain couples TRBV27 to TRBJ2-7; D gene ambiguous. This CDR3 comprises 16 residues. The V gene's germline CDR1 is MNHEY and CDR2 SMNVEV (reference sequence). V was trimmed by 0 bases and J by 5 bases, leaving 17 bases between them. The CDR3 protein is CASSLSYAQPPNEQYF. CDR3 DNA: TGTGCCAGCAGTTTATCTTATGCCCAACCCCCTAACGAGCAGTACTTC.

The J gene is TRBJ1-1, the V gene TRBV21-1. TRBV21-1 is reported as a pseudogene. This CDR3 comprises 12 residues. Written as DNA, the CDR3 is TGTGCCAGCAAAATGGGGGACACTGAAGCTTTCTTT. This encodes CASKMGDTEAFF.

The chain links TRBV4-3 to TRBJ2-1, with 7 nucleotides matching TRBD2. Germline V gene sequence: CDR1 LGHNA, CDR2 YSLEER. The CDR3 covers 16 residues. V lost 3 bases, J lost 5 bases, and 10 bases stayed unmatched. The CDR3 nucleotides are TGCGCCAGCAGCCACTTCCTACTAGCGCCCGACAATGAGCAGTTCTTC. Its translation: CASSHFLLAPDNEQFF.

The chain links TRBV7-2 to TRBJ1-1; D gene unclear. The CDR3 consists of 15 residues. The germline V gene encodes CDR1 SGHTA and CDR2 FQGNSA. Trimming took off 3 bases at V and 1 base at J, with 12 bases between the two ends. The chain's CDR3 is CASSLGTRANTEAFF. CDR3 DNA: TGTGCCAGCAGCTTGGGAACAAGGGCGAACACTGAAGCTTTCTTT.

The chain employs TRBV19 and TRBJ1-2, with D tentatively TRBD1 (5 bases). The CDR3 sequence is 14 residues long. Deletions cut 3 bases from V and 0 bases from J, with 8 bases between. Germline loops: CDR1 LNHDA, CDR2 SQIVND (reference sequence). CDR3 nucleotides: TGTGCCAGTAGTATTGGGGGGGCTAACTATGGCTACACCTTC. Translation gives CASSIGGANYGYTF.

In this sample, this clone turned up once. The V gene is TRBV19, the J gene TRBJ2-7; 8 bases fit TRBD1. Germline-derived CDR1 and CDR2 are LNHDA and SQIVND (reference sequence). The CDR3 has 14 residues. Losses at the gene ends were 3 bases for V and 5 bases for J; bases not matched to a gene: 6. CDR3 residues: CASSIDRGSNEQYF. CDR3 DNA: TGTGCCAGTAGTATCGACAGGGGTTCCAACGAGCAGTACTTC.

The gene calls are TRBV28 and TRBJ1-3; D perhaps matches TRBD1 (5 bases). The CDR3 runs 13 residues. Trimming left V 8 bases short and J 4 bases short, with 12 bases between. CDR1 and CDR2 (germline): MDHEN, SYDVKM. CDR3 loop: CASHIQAGNTIYF. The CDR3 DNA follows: TGTGCCAGCCACATACAGGCAGGAAACACCATATATTTT.

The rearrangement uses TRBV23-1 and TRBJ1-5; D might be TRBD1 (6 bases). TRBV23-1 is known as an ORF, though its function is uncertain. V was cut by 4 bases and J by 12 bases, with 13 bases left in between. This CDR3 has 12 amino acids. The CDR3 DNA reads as TGCGCCAGCAGTCCTGGCTTGGGACACCAGCATTTT. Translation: CASSPGLGHQHF.

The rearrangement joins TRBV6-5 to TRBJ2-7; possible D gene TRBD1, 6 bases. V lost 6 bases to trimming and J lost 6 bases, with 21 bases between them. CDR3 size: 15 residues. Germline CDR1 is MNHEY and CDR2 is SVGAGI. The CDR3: CASRDRTVRSGEQYF. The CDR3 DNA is TGTGCCAGCAGGGACCGGACAGTTCGCTCTGGCGAGCAGTACTTC.